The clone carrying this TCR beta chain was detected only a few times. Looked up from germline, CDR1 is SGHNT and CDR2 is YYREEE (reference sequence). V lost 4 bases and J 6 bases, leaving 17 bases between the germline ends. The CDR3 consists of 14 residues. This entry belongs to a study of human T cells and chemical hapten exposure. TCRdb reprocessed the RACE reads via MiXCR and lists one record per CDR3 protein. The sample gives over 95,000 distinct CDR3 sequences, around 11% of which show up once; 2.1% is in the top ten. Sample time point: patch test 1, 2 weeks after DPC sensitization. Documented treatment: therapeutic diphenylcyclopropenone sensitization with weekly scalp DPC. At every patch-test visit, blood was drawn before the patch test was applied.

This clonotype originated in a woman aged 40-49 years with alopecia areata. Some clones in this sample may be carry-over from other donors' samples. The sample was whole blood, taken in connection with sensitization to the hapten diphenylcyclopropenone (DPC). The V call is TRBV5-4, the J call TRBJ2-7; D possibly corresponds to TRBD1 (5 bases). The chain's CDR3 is CASSPRFGAAEQYF. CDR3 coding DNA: TGTGCCAGCAGCCCCCGATTTGGGGCGGCCGAGCAGTACTTC.